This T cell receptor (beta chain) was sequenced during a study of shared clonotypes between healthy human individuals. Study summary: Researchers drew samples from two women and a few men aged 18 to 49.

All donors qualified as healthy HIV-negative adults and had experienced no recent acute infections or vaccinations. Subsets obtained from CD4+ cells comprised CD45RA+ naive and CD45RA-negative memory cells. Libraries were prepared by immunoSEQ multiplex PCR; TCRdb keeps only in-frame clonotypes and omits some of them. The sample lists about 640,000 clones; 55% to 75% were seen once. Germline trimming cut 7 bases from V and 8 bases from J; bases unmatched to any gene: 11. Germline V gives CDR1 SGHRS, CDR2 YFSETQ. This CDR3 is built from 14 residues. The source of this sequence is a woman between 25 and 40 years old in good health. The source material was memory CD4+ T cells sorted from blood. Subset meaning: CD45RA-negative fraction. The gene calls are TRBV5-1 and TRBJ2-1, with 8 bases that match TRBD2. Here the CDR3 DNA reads TGCGCCAGCTTTGCGGGACTAGGTCCCCATGAGCAGTTCTTC. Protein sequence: CASFAGLGPHEQFF.